This is a list of T cell receptor beta chains from one sample in a study of blood T cell repertoires in COVID-19. Method: immunoSEQ multiplex PCR; TCRdb's copy keeps in-frame clones and lacks some. Of some 200,000 clones listed, approximately 90% are singletons. The sequencing sample was made of peripheral blood. The receptors come from a man aged 45-60 years with COVID-19, enrolled during active disease. Both conserved end residues are part of each CDR3. D genes are given only for firm matches. Some rows have no size entry. The others give once, few or many, or a class for an expanded clone.

cdr3_aa,cdr3_nt,d_call,clone_size,v_call,j_call
CATSDRVGARNEQFF,TGTGCCACCAGTGATCGCGTGGGAGCGCGTAATGAGCAGTTCTTC,.,.,TRBV24-1,TRBJ2-1
CASSQEAVGQPQHF,TGCGCCAGCAGCCAAGAAGCGGTTGGTCAGCCCCAGCATTTT,.,few,TRBV4-3,TRBJ1-5
CASSPLRTGINQPQHF,TGTGCCAGCTCACCATTACGGACAGGGATTAATCAGCCCCAGCATTTT,TRBD1,.,TRBV18,TRBJ1-5
CASSLGPGLDRDQFF,TGCGCCAGCAGCTTGGGGCCCGGACTGGACAGGGACCAGTTCTTC,TRBD1,.,TRBV5-1,TRBJ2-1
CASSKAPTGGVNNQPQHF,TGTGCCAGCAGCAAAGCGCCTACGGGGGGAGTTAACAATCAGCCCCAGCATTTT,.,.,TRBV21-1,TRBJ1-5
CASKGGNSNQPQHF,TGTGCCAGCAAGGGCGGGAATAGCAATCAGCCCCAGCATTTT,.,.,TRBV2,TRBJ1-5
CASSPGLAGGGADTQYF,TGTGCCAGTAGTCCGGGACTAGCGGGGGGAGGGGCAGATACGCAGTATTTT,TRBD2,.,TRBV19,TRBJ2-3
CASSPPARSTVGNTIYF,TGTGCCAGCTCACCACCAGCCAGATCCACAGTTGGAAACACCATATATTTT,.,.,TRBV18,TRBJ1-3
CAIMTGQGFNEQFF,TGTGCCATCATGACAGGACAGGGATTTAATGAGCAGTTCTTC,TRBD1,.,TRBV10-3,TRBJ2-1
CATSSTGSYGYTF,TGTGCCACCAGTTCCACGGGTTCCTATGGCTACACCTTC,.,.,TRBV24-1,TRBJ1-2
CASSVSGELFF,TGCGCCAGCAGTGTATCCGGGGAGCTGTTTTTT,.,.,TRBV10-2,TRBJ2-2
CASSLQGAGNIQYF,TGTGCCAGCAGTTTACAGGGGGCGGGAAACATTCAGTACTTC,TRBD1,.,TRBV28,TRBJ2-4
CASSPLAGARQETQYF,TGTGCCAGCAGCCCCTTAGCGGGGGCGAGACAAGAGACCCAGTACTTC,TRBD2,.,TRBV14,TRBJ2-5
CASSSTVPHYEQYF,TGTGCCAGCAGTTCGACAGTACCACACTACGAGCAGTACTTC,.,.,TRBV28,TRBJ2-7
CASSLAGGTMRLIPGELFF,TGTGCCAGCAGCTTGGCGGGAGGGACGATGAGGTTGATACCCGGGGAGCTGTTTTTT,TRBD2,.,TRBV5-6,TRBJ2-2
CASSWTGTPYGYTF,TGTGCCAGTAGTTGGACAGGGACCCCCTATGGCTACACCTTC,TRBD1,.,TRBV19,TRBJ1-2
CASSTSPSRTGGRVDTQYF,TGTGCCAGCAGCACAAGTCCGAGCAGGACAGGGGGACGAGTAGATACGCAGTATTTT,.,.,TRBV21-1,TRBJ2-3
CASSPTGGYYEQYF,TGTGCCAGCTCACCGACAGGGGGATACTACGAGCAGTACTTC,TRBD1,medium-sized,TRBV18,TRBJ2-7
CASSDRTVFYGYTF,TGTGCCAGCAGTGATAGGACAGTATTCTATGGCTACACCTTC,.,once,TRBV25-1,TRBJ1-2
CASSAGTEPSTDTQYF,TGTGCCAGCAGTGCTGGGACAGAACCTAGCACAGATACGCAGTATTTT,TRBD1,.,TRBV2,TRBJ2-3
CASSLLLYNEQFF,TGTGCCAGCAGCTTACTCTTATACAATGAGCAGTTCTTC,.,.,TRBV7-2,TRBJ2-1
CASSIGTGGSVQYF,TGTGCCAGTAGTATCGGGACGGGAGGTAGTGTCCAGTACTTC,TRBD2,.,TRBV19,TRBJ2-5
CASSYSGLGEKLFF,TGTGCCAGCAGTTACTCAGGACTGGGAGAAAAACTGTTTTTT,.,.,TRBV6-5,TRBJ1-4
CASNGERGQPQHF,TGTGCCAGCAATGGGGAGAGAGGGCAGCCCCAGCATTTT,.,.,TRBV2,TRBJ1-5
CASSQERPGQGPVKTQYF,TGTGCCAGCAGCCAAGAGAGACCGGGACAGGGACCTGTTAAGACCCAGTACTTC,TRBD1,.,TRBV3-1/TRBV3-2,TRBJ2-5
CASRKRDRGYTEAFF,TGTGCCAGTAGGAAAAGGGACAGGGGGTACACTGAAGCTTTCTTT,TRBD1,.,TRBV19,TRBJ1-1
CASSLARQGAFQPQHF,TGTGCCAGCAGCTTGGCCCGGCAGGGGGCTTTTCAGCCCCAGCATTTT,TRBD1,.,TRBV5-6,TRBJ1-5
CASSVGLGGRNTEAFF,TGTGCCAGCAGCGTAGGGTTGGGGGGAAGGAACACTGAAGCTTTCTTT,.,.,TRBV9,TRBJ1-1
CASSLAGGEQYF,TGCGCCAGCAGCTTGGCCGGGGGCGAGCAGTACTTC,.,few,TRBV5-1,TRBJ2-7
CASSDPASVETQYF,TGTGCCAGCAGTGATCCAGCGAGCGTGGAGACCCAGTACTTC,.,.,TRBV2,TRBJ2-5
CASSERRDEQFF,TGTGCCAGCAGTGAACGCAGGGATGAGCAGTTCTTC,.,.,TRBV2,TRBJ2-1
CASSQAADGEQYF,TGTGCCAGCAGCCAAGCGGCCGACGGGGAGCAGTACTTC,.,.,TRBV3-1/TRBV3-2,TRBJ2-7
CASSSGGAGHEQFF,TGTGCCAGCAGCAGCGGGGGGGCCGGCCATGAGCAGTTCTTC,TRBD2,.,TRBV11-3,TRBJ2-1
CASSLGGDTEAFF,TGTGCCAGCAGCTTGGGGGGAGATACTGAAGCTTTCTTT,.,.,TRBV5-4,TRBJ1-1
CASSLVRGSLYGYTF,TGTGCCAGCAGCTTGGTTCGGGGTAGTCTCTATGGCTACACCTTC,.,.,TRBV5-8,TRBJ1-2
CASGTGNGANVLTF,TGTGCCAGCGGGACAGGGAACGGGGCCAACGTCCTGACTTTC,TRBD1,.,TRBV5-4,TRBJ2-6
CASSQLAGSNNTQYF,TGTGCCAGCAGTCAACTAGCGGGGAGCAATAATACGCAGTATTTT,TRBD2,.,TRBV7-9,TRBJ2-3
CASSGEVANTGELFF,TGTGCCAGCAGCGGGGAGGTCGCGAACACCGGGGAGCTGTTTTTT,.,.,TRBV2,TRBJ2-2
CSVGTGTVQETQYF,TGCAGCGTTGGGACGGGGACAGTACAAGAGACCCAGTACTTC,TRBD1,.,TRBV29-1,TRBJ2-5